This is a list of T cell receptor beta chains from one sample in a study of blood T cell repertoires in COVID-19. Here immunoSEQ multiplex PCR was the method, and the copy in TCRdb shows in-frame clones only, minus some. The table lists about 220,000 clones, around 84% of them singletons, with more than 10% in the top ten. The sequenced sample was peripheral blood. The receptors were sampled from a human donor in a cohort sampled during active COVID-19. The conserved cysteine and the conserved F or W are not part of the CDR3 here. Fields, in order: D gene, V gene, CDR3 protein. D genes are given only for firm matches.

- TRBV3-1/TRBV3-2 ASSQAGLQIVQRWDEQY
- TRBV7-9 ASNPVPGEQY
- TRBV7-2 ASSLTVLVGNEQF
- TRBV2 ASNPRVSSGNTIY
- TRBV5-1 ASSLDAGGELF
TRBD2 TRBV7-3 ASSHELAGDNEQF
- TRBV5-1 ASRLLGVLSDEQF
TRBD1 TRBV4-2 ASSPRGPRSPLH
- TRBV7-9 ASSRTGTEAF
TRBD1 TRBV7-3 ASSSSADRGETQY
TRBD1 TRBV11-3 ASSFGTGEETF
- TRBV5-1 ASSFRDTGTGELF
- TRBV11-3 ASSLDWGGGELF
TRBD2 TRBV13 ASSLKAGGTTGELF
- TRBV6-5 ASRRGTSTNEKLF
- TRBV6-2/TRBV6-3 ASSLTTPSGANYGYT
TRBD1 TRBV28 ASSLRGDRGATGELF
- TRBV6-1 ASSDPGATNEKLF